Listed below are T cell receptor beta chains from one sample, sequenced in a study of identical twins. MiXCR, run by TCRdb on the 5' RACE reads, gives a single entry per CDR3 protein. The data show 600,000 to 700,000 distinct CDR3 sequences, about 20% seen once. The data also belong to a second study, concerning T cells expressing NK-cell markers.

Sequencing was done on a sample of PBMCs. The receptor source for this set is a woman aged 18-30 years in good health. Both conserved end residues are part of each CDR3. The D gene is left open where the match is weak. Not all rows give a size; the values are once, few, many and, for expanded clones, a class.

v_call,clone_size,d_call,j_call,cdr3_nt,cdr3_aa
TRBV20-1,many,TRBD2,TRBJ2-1,TGCAGTGCTGGACCGGGGGGTACGGCCGATGAGCAGTTCTTC,CSAGPGGTADEQFF
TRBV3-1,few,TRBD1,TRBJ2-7,TGTGCCAGCAGCCGGTATGAGGACAGGTATTACGAGCAGTACTTC,CASSRYEDRYYEQYF
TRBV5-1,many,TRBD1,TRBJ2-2,TGCGCCAGCAGCCCACTGACAGGGGATACCGGGGAGCTGTTTTTT,CASSPLTGDTGELFF
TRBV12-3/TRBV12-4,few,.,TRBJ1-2,TGTGCCAGCAGACCCAGGGTATCGCACTATGGCTACACCTTC,CASRPRVSHYGYTF
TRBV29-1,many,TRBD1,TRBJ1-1,TGCAGCGCCAGACAGGGGGTAAACACTGAAGCTTTCTTT,CSARQGVNTEAFF
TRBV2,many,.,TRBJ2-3,TGTGCCAGCTCGGTAGGGCGAACTAGCACAGATACGCAGTATTTT,CASSVGRTSTDTQYF
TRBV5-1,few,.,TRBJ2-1,TGCGCCAGCAGTTTAATTCCGGGACCCGAAAGTGAGCAGTTCTTC,CASSLIPGPESEQFF
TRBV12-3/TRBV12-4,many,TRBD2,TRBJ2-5,TGTGCCAGCAGTTATAGCGGGGGGTTCGGGGAGACCCAGTACTTC,CASSYSGGFGETQYF
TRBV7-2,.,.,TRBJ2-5,TGTGCCAGCAGCTCCCCCCCGTCGACCCAGTACTTC,CASSSPPSTQYF
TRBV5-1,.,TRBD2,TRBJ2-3,TGCGCCAGCAGCCCTAGCGGGGCACCCTTGATCACAGATACGCAGTATTTT,CASSPSGAPLITDTQYF
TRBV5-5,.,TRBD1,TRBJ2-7,TGTGCCAGCAGCCACGACAGGGGCCGCGAGCAGTACTTC,CASSHDRGREQYF
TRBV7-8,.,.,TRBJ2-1,TGTGCCAGCAGCTTAGCGACCGTAGGAGGCGAGCAGTTCTTC,CASSLATVGGEQFF
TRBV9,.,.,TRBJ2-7,TGTGCCAGCAGCTTAGACCCCTGGCAAAGCTACGAGCAGTACTTC,CASSLDPWQSYEQYF
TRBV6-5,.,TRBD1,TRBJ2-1,TGTGCCAGCAGTTACGGTCAGGGGGCTCCCAATGAGCAGTTCTTC,CASSYGQGAPNEQFF
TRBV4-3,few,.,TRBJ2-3,TGCGCCAGCAGCCACGTGTTCGCAGATACGCAGTATTTT,CASSHVFADTQYF
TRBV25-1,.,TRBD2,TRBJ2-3,TGTGCCAGCAGTGAAGGGAGGGGACCAAAAGAAAATACGCAGTATTTT,CASSEGRGPKENTQYF
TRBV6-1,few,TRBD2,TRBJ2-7,TGTGCCAGCAGCCGTGAGGAGCGGGGGGCCGGGGAGCAGTACTTC,CASSREERGAGEQYF
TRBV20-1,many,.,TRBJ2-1,TGCAGTGCTAGAAATACCCATAGCACGAATGAGCAGTTCTTC,CSARNTHSTNEQFF
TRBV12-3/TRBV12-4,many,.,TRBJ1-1,TGTGCCAGCAGTTTAGCGCCGGGCGCAGGGGAAGCTTTCTTT,CASSLAPGAGEAFF
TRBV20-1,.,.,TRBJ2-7,TGCAGTGCTACCCGACTTTCTTTTTACGAGCAGTACTTC,CSATRLSFYEQYF
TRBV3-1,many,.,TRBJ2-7,TGTGCCAGCAGCCAAGTACCCTACTACGAGCAGTACTTC,CASSQVPYYEQYF
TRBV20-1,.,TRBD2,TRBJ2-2,TGCAGTGCGCCGGGCGGACTAGCGGGACCGAACACCGGGGAGCTGTTTTTT,CSAPGGLAGPNTGELFF
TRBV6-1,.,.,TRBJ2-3,TGTGCCAGCACCGGCTTGGGGACAGATACGCAGTATTTT,CASTGLGTDTQYF
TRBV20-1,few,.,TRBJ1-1,TGCAGTGCTAGAATAAACAGTGAAGCTTTCTTT,CSARINSEAFF
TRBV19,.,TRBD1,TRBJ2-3,TGTGCCAGTACCCTACTAGGACAGGGAGATACGCAGTATTTT,CASTLLGQGDTQYF
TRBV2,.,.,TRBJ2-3,TGTGCCAGCAGTGAAGAGGCAGCAGATACGCAGTATTTT,CASSEEAADTQYF
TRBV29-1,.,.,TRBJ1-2,TGCAGCGTTGGGCAGGGAAAAAGTGGCTACACCTTC,CSVGQGKSGYTF
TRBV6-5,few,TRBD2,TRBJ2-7,TGTGCCAGCAGTTTTACTAGCGGGCAGTACGAGCAGTACTTC,CASSFTSGQYEQYF
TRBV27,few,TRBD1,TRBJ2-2,TGTGCCAGCAGTCCGACCGGGACAGTGAACACCGGGGAGCTGTTTTTT,CASSPTGTVNTGELFF
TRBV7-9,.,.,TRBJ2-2,TGTGCCACAGTACAGGGCGTACCCGGGGAGCTGTTTTTT,CATVQGVPGELFF
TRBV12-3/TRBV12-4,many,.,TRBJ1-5,TGTGCCAGCAGTTTAGGCGGGGGCGGTAGCAATCAGCCCCAGCATTTT,CASSLGGGGSNQPQHF
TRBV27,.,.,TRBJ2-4,TGTGCCAGCGCGGGCCTAGCCAAAAACATTCAGTACTTC,CASAGLAKNIQYF
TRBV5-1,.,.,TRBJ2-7,TGCGCCAGCAGCTTGGCGACCCGGGCGGGCTACGAGCAGTACTTC,CASSLATRAGYEQYF
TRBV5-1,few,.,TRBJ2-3,TGCGCCAGCAGCACAAAGACAGTCAGCACAGATACGCAGTATTTT,CASSTKTVSTDTQYF
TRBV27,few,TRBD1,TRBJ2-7,TGTGCCAGCGGTAGTTGGGGACAGACAAGCTACGAGCAGTACTTC,CASGSWGQTSYEQYF
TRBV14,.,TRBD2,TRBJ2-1,TGTGCCAGCAGCCAAGAACTAAAGGGACTAGCGGAGACGACCTCCTACAATGAGCAGTTCTTC,CASSQELKGLAETTSYNEQFF
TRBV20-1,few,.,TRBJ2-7,TGCAGTGCTAGAGATGGGTTAAGGTACTCGGACGAGCAGTACTTC,CSARDGLRYSDEQYF
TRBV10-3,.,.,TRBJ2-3,TGTGCCATCTCCCAGCGGGTTACCACAGATACGCAGTATTTT,CAISQRVTTDTQYF
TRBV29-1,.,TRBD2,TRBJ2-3,TGCAGCGTTGAACAACTAGCGGGGAGAACAGATACGCAGTATTTT,CSVEQLAGRTDTQYF
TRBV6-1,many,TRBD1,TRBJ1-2,TGTGCCAGCAGTCAGAAGACAGGGAACTATGGCTACACCTTC,CASSQKTGNYGYTF
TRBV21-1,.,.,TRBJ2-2,TGTGCCAGCACCTCGGATCAGGGTAACACCGGGGAGCTGTTTTTT,CASTSDQGNTGELFF
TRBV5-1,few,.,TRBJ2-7,TGCGCCAGCAGCTTGGTCCAAGGGGGAAGCGAGCAGTACTTC,CASSLVQGGSEQYF
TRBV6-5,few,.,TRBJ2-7,TGTGCCAGCAGGTACAGGAGCTCCTACGAGCAGTACTTC,CASRYRSSYEQYF
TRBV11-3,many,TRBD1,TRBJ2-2,TGTGCCAGCAGCCCGCGTGCCGGGACAGACTACACCGGGGAGCTGTTTTTT,CASSPRAGTDYTGELFF
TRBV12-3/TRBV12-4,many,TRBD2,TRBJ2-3,TGTGCCAGCAGTCGGACCGGGACTAGCGAAAGAGATACGCAGTATTTT,CASSRTGTSERDTQYF